This T cell receptor beta chain was identified in a study of cytomegalovirus exposure and HLA in healthy donors. These donors, healthy bone marrow donors, were studied. The table lists this clone with a few counts. PCR used 60 Vbeta primers and 13 Jbeta primers. Sequenced by immunoSEQ multiplex PCR; TCRdb stores in-frame clones only, minus some. The repertoire holds 150,000 to 200,000 clones, with around four fifths as singletons. CDR1 and CDR2 from the germline V gene are SGHVS and FNYEAQ. The V and J ends lost 4 bases and 0 bases, in that order; junction bases with no gene match: 8. The CDR3 loop spans 18 amino acids.

The clonotype was recovered from a woman younger than 45 in good health and CMV-seronegative. Specimen: PBMCs. This chain joins TRBV7-6 and TRBJ1-4; the match to TRBD1 covers 10 bases. In nucleotides, the CDR3 is TGTGCCAGCAGCTCCCGGGACAGGGGCAGGGCAACTAATGAAAAACTGTTTTTT. Amino acids: CASSSRDRGRATNEKLFF.